This is a list of T cell receptor beta chains from one sample in a study of blood T cell repertoires in COVID-19. TCRdb keeps only in-frame clones here, not all; method: immunoSEQ multiplex PCR. The sample has tens of thousands of clones, about nine tenths seen once. Material: peripheral blood. The source is a middle-aged man with active COVID-19. Each CDR3 is given with its conserved first and last residue. Each record gives: V gene, D gene, J gene, clone size, CDR3 protein, CDR3 DNA. The D gene is left open where the match is weak. Part of the rows lack a size; the others show once, few, many or a class for expanded clones.

TRBV7-3	TRBD2	TRBJ2-1	NA	CASSLRSGGASYNEQFF	TGTGCCAGCAGCTTAAGGAGCGGGGGCGCCTCCTACAATGAGCAGTTCTTC
TRBV11-3	TRBD2	TRBJ2-1	NA	CASSLGLAAWDEQFF	TGTGCCAGCAGCTTAGGACTAGCTGCCTGGGATGAGCAGTTCTTC
TRBV4-3	NA	TRBJ2-1	NA	CASSPTYSLSNEQFF	TGCGCCAGCAGCCCAACGTACAGCTTGAGCAATGAGCAGTTCTTC
TRBV5-1	TRBD1	TRBJ2-7	NA	CASSLAPGQGNYEQYF	TGCGCCAGCAGCTTGGCCCCGGGACAGGGGAACTACGAGCAGTACTTC
TRBV13	NA	TRBJ2-7	NA	CASSIGDRNHEQYF	TGTGCCAGCAGCATAGGAGACAGGAACCACGAGCAGTACTTC
TRBV20-1	NA	TRBJ2-1	NA	CSASVGQLPGNEQFF	TGCAGTGCTAGTGTAGGACAGCTCCCTGGTAATGAGCAGTTCTTC
TRBV24-1	NA	TRBJ2-2	NA	CATRGAKIGELFF	TGTGCCACCAGGGGGGCCAAGATCGGGGAGCTGTTTTTT
TRBV30	TRBD1	TRBJ1-4	NA	CAWSLTGGRTNEKLFF	TGTGCCTGGAGCCTGACAGGGGGCAGGACTAATGAAAAACTGTTTTTT
TRBV2	TRBD1	TRBJ1-5	NA	CASRDREDNQPQHF	TGTGCCAGCAGGGACAGGGAGGACAATCAGCCCCAGCATTTT
TRBV5-1	TRBD1	TRBJ1-1	once	CASSLATGGTEAFF	TGCGCCAGCAGCTTGGCCACAGGGGGCACTGAAGCTTTCTTT
TRBV3-1/TRBV3-2	TRBD2	TRBJ2-3	NA	CASSQEGTSGDRTDTQYF	TGTGCCAGCAGCCAAGAAGGGACTAGCGGGGACCGCACAGATACGCAGTATTTT
TRBV12-3/TRBV12-4	NA	TRBJ1-2	NA	CASIERPDYTF	TGTGCCAGCATCGAGAGGCCAGACTACACCTTC
TRBV5-6	NA	TRBJ2-7	few	CASSFRQTYEQYF	TGTGCCAGCAGCTTCAGACAGACTTACGAGCAGTACTTC
TRBV30	TRBD2	TRBJ2-7	NA	CAWRRAGPFYEQYF	TGTGCCTGGAGGAGAGCGGGACCCTTCTACGAGCAGTACTTC
TRBV11-3	NA	TRBJ2-4	NA	CASSKGSTNIQYF	TGTGCCAGCAGCAAGGGGTCCACAAACATTCAGTACTTC
TRBV2	NA	TRBJ1-5	once	CASSEGGSQPQHF	TGTGCCAGCAGTGAAGGAGGGAGTCAGCCCCAGCATTTT
TRBV10-3	TRBD2	TRBJ2-5	few	CAISERGPTSGEETQYF	TGTGCCATCAGTGAGAGGGGACCCACTAGCGGGGAAGAGACCCAGTACTTC
TRBV5-1	NA	TRBJ1-6	NA	CASSSQGNGSPLHF	TGCGCCAGCAGCTCGCAGGGGAATGGTTCACCCCTCCACTTT
TRBV5-4	TRBD2	TRBJ2-7	few	CASSYGTSGASSYEQYF	TGTGCCAGCAGCTACGGGACTAGCGGTGCCTCCTCCTACGAGCAGTACTTC
TRBV4-2	NA	TRBJ2-6	NA	CASSHPDRPGANVLTF	TGTGCCAGCAGCCACCCCGACAGACCTGGGGCCAACGTCCTGACTTTC
TRBV6-5	NA	TRBJ2-2	NA	CASRTGVNTGELFF	TGTGCCAGCAGGACAGGAGTTAACACCGGGGAGCTGTTTTTT
TRBV5-1	NA	TRBJ1-2	NA	CASSRRGAYGYTF	TGCGCCAGCAGCCGTCGCGGGGCCTATGGCTACACCTTC
TRBV19	TRBD1	TRBJ1-2	NA	CASSPPDREWYGYTF	TGTGCCAGTAGTCCCCCGGACAGGGAGTGGTATGGCTACACCTTC
TRBV12-3/TRBV12-4	NA	TRBJ1-2	NA	CASSDQGGYGYTF	TGTGCCAGCAGTGATCAGGGTGGGTATGGCTACACCTTC
TRBV5-8	NA	TRBJ1-1	NA	CASSSPQDWNTEAFF	TGTGCCAGCAGCTCGCCTCAGGACTGGAACACTGAAGCTTTCTTT
TRBV7-2	TRBD1	TRBJ2-7	once	CASSLTGGYEQYF	TGTGCCAGCAGCTTAACAGGGGGTTACGAGCAGTACTTC
TRBV7-2	NA	TRBJ1-5	NA	CASSVNRDSNQPQHF	TGTGCCAGCAGCGTAAACAGGGATAGCAATCAGCCCCAGCATTTT
TRBV27	TRBD1	TRBJ2-3	NA	CASRQGSTDTQYF	TGTGCCAGCAGACAGGGGAGCACAGATACGCAGTATTTT
TRBV19	NA	TRBJ2-2	NA	CASSMAGNTGELFF	TGTGCCAGTAGTATGGCGGGGAACACCGGGGAGCTGTTTTTT
TRBV19	NA	TRBJ2-3	NA	CASSIGSRVADTQYF	TGTGCCAGTAGTATCGGCTCCCGGGTGGCAGATACGCAGTATTTT
TRBV5-1	TRBD1	TRBJ1-4	NA	CASCPGQGPRGEKLFF	TGCGCCAGTTGCCCGGGACAGGGACCCCGCGGGGAAAAACTGTTTTTT
TRBV29-1	TRBD2	TRBJ2-5	NA	CSVAAASGKETQYF	TGCAGCGTTGCGGCGGCTAGCGGGAAGGAGACCCAGTACTTC
TRBV9	NA	TRBJ1-2	once	CASSLGGPVANGYTF	TGTGCCAGCAGCCTCGGGGGGCCGGTGGCGAATGGCTACACCTTC
TRBV28	NA	TRBJ1-1	few	CASRITPNTEAFF	TGTGCCAGCAGGATTACACCGAACACTGAAGCTTTCTTT
TRBV28	NA	TRBJ1-2	NA	CASSLNPYGYTF	TGTGCCAGCAGTTTAAATCCTTATGGCTACACCTTC
TRBV29-1	TRBD1	TRBJ1-2	NA	CSVAETGWYGYTF	TGCAGCGTTGCAGAGACAGGGTGGTATGGCTACACCTTC
TRBV5-4	NA	TRBJ2-4	NA	CASSLSAGGNIQYF	TGTGCCAGCAGCTTAAGTGCCGGGGGAAACATTCAGTACTTC
TRBV7-8	NA	TRBJ1-2	once	CASSPPDSPPSYGYTF	TGTGCCAGCAGCCCTCCCGACAGCCCGCCGAGCTATGGCTACACCTTC
TRBV6-5	TRBD1	TRBJ1-2	few	CASSYVRTGGGYGYTF	TGTGCCAGCAGTTACGTTCGGACAGGGGGTGGCTATGGCTACACCTTC
TRBV28	TRBD1	TRBJ2-3	once	CASSSPGTGNADTQYF	TGTGCCAGCAGTTCGCCCGGGACAGGGAACGCAGATACGCAGTATTTT
TRBV13	NA	TRBJ1-5	NA	CASSARQANQPQHF	TGTGCCAGCAGCGCCCGACAGGCTAATCAGCCCCAGCATTTT
TRBV7-9	NA	TRBJ1-4	NA	CASSLVRGQGEKLFF	TGTGCCAGCAGCTTAGTGCGGGGCCAAGGGGAAAAACTGTTTTTT
TRBV25-1	TRBD1	TRBJ2-2	medium-sized	CASSGTGDHTGELFF	TGTGCCAGCAGTGGGACAGGGGATCACACCGGGGAGCTGTTTTTT
TRBV14	NA	TRBJ2-5	NA	CASSQVQNQETQYF	TGTGCCAGCAGCCAAGTCCAGAACCAAGAGACCCAGTACTTC
TRBV6-2/TRBV6-3	NA	TRBJ2-1	NA	CAGSFLSGVVDEQFF	TGTGCCGGCAGTTTCCTTAGCGGAGTGGTTGATGAGCAGTTCTTC
TRBV19	NA	TRBJ1-1	NA	CASSTRKGNKGNTEAFF	TGTGCCAGTAGTACCCGAAAGGGGAACAAGGGTAACACTGAAGCTTTCTTT
TRBV9	TRBD1	TRBJ1-4	NA	CASSQTGARATNEKLFF	TGTGCCAGCAGCCAAACAGGGGCAAGGGCAACTAATGAAAAACTGTTTTTT
TRBV2	NA	TRBJ2-3	NA	CASSVLDTQYF	TGTGCCAGCAGTGTACTAGATACGCAGTATTTT
TRBV10-3	TRBD1	TRBJ1-5	NA	CAISEQGAGSNQPQHF	TGTGCCATCAGTGAACAGGGGGCTGGGAGCAATCAGCCCCAGCATTTT
TRBV5-6	NA	TRBJ1-2	NA	CASSFEDNLNGYTF	TGTGCCAGCAGCTTTGAGGACAACCTCAATGGCTACACCTTC
TRBV5-4	NA	TRBJ2-1	NA	CASSLATGNYNEQFF	TGTGCCAGCAGCTTGGCCACGGGGAATTACAATGAGCAGTTCTTC